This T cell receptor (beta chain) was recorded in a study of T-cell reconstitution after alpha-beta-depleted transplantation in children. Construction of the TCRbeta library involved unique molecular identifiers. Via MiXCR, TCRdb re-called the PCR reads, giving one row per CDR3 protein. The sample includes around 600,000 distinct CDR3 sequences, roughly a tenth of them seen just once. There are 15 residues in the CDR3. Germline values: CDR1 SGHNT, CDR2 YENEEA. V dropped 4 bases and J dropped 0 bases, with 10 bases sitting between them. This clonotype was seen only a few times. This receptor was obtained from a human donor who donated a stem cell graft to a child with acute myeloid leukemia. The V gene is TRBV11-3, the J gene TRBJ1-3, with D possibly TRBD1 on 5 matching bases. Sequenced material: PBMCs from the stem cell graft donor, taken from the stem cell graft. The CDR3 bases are TGTGCCAGCAGCTCGACAGTCCTCTCTGGAAACACCATATATTTT. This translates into CASSSTVLSGNTIYF.